A selection of T cell receptor beta chains follows, all from one sample in a study of CD8 T cell repertoires and HIV-1 epitope variants. These receptors' antigens are unknown. TCRdb's copy holds only in-frame clones and misses some; the assay was immunoSEQ multiplex PCR. Of 5,800 or so clones listed, around 60% are singletons. Source material: cultured CD8+ T cells derived from PBMCs. The receptors were sampled from a male donor with HIV. Each CDR3 is given with its conserved first and last residue. D genes are given only for firm matches. The size field is filled for only some rows; it gives once, few, many or a size class.

cdr3_aa cdr3_nt d_call clone_size j_call v_call
CASSLEGYSNQPQHF TGTGCCAGCAGCTTAGAGGGGTATAGCAATCAGCCCCAGCATTTT . few TRBJ1-5 TRBV7-2
CASSPGGYEQYF TGTGCCAGCAGCCCGGGGGGGTACGAGCAGTACTTC TRBD2 once TRBJ2-7 TRBV13
CASSLEAGQETQYF TGTGCCAGCAGCTTGGAGGCAGGGCAAGAGACCCAGTACTTC . once TRBJ2-5 TRBV5-4
CASSELELYTEAFF TGCGCCAGCAGTGAGTTGGAACTTTACACTGAAGCTTTCTTT . few TRBJ1-1 TRBV10-2
CASSLAGGGSRSPLHF TGTGCCAGCAGCTTAGCGGGAGGGGGCTCGCGCTCACCCCTCCACTTT TRBD1 once TRBJ1-6 TRBV7-2
CASRGGYEQYF TGCGCCTCCCGCGGCGGGTACGAGCAGTACTTC . few TRBJ2-7 TRBV5-1
CSVDRGEQFF TGCAGCGTTGACAGGGGTGAGCAGTTCTTC . . TRBJ2-1 TRBV29-1
CASSSRDSDEQFF TGTGCCAGCAGTTCCCGGGACTCGGATGAGCAGTTCTTC . . TRBJ2-1 TRBV6-5
CASSLGHSGFTIYEQYF TGTGCCAGCAGCTTGGGCCATAGCGGGTTTACAATCTACGAGCAGTACTTC TRBD2 . TRBJ2-7 TRBV11-2
CASSSRTGMVYEQYF TGTGCCAGCAGCTCCCGGACAGGGATGGTCTACGAGCAGTACTTC TRBD1 . TRBJ2-7 TRBV11-2
CASSLTGSAYEQYF TGTGCCAGCAGCCTGACAGGTTCCGCCTACGAGCAGTACTTC . . TRBJ2-7 TRBV5-6
CASSLQGAIYNEQFF TGTGCCAGCAGCTTACAGGGGGCGATCTACAATGAGCAGTTCTTC TRBD1 . TRBJ2-1 TRBV7-3
CASSDPTKQYEQYF TGTGCCAGCAGCGATCCTACAAAACAGTACGAGCAGTACTTC . few TRBJ2-7 TRBV5-6
CASSFGTGVDEQFF TGTGCCAGCAGCTTTGGGACAGGGGTCGATGAGCAGTTCTTC TRBD1 . TRBJ2-1 TRBV7-6
CASKTGTGDNEQFF TGTGCCAGTAAGACCGGGACAGGGGACAATGAGCAGTTCTTC TRBD1 . TRBJ2-1 TRBV6-5
CASNSGSENSPLHF TGTGCCAGTAATTCAGGTTCGGAAAATTCACCCCTCCACTTT . few TRBJ1-6 TRBV19
CASRVSGTGELFF TGTGCCAGCCGTGTTTCGGGCACCGGGGAGCTGTTTTTT . once TRBJ2-2 TRBV7-3
CASSYPSEGETQYF TGTGCCAGCAGTTACCCCTCCGAAGGGGAGACCCAGTACTTC . . TRBJ2-5 TRBV6-5
CASSVDSDTQYF TGTGCCAGCAGCGTAGATTCTGATACGCAGTATTTT . . TRBJ2-3 TRBV9
CAISEGRDNEQFF TGTGCCATCAGTGAGGGCAGGGACAATGAGCAGTTCTTC . . TRBJ2-1 TRBV10-3
CASSPRGGDEQFF TGTGCCAGCAGCCCCAGAGGGGGGGATGAGCAGTTCTTC . . TRBJ2-1 TRBV4-2
CASSLAGQGSYNEQFF TGTGCCAGCAGCTTAGCGGGACAGGGCTCCTACAATGAGCAGTTCTTC TRBD1 . TRBJ2-1 TRBV7-9
CASSQPSIQRGALSSTDTQYF TGCGCCAGCAGCCAGCCAAGTATACAGCGGGGGGCCTTAAGCAGCACAGATACGCAGTATTTT TRBD2 . TRBJ2-3 TRBV4-1
CASSLGQGGEQYF TGTGCCAGCAGTTTAGGGCAGGGTGGCGAGCAGTACTTC . . TRBJ2-7 TRBV27
CASSLDEGPQHF TGCGCCAGCAGCTTGGATGAGGGGCCCCAGCATTTT . . TRBJ1-5 TRBV5-1
CASSSPAGDRNEQFF TGTGCCAGCAGTTCCCCCGCGGGGGATCGGAATGAGCAGTTCTTC TRBD2 . TRBJ2-1 TRBV28
CASRSVQENQPQHF TGTGCCAGCAGATCCGTACAGGAAAATCAGCCCCAGCATTTT . . TRBJ1-5 TRBV6-4
CASSHIAGTGEQYF TGTGCCAGCAGCCATATAGCAGGGACAGGGGAGCAGTACTTC TRBD1 . TRBJ2-7 TRBV7-2
CASRLAGGTYNEQFF TGTGCCAGCCGTCTAGCGGGAGGAACCTACAATGAGCAGTTCTTC TRBD2 few TRBJ2-1 TRBV6-5
CASSITGMTGEAFF TGTGCCAGTAGTATCACGGGTATGACAGGAGAAGCTTTCTTT . few TRBJ1-1 TRBV19
CASSHTGDSEAFF TGTGCCAGCAGCCATACAGGGGACTCTGAAGCTTTCTTT TRBD1 . TRBJ1-1 TRBV13
CASSESIRLAGVEYNEQFF TGCGCCAGCAGTGAGTCTATCCGACTAGCGGGAGTGGAATACAATGAGCAGTTCTTC TRBD2 . TRBJ2-1 TRBV10-1
CASSLGAGNYEQYF TGTGCCAGCAGCTTAGGGGCAGGGAACTACGAGCAGTACTTC . . TRBJ2-7 TRBV13
CASSLRRSPRDEQYF TGTGCCAGCAGTTTGCGACGGAGCCCCCGGGACGAGCAGTACTTC . few TRBJ2-7 TRBV27
CASTPREGTEAFF TGTGCCAGCACCCCCAGGGAGGGCACTGAAGCTTTCTTT . . TRBJ1-1 TRBV2
CATSRDRGWWTEAFF TGTGCCACCAGCAGAGACCGAGGGTGGTGGACTGAAGCTTTCTTT . . TRBJ1-1 TRBV15
CASTFGMSSGNTIYF TGTGCCAGCACTTTCGGGATGAGCTCTGGAAACACCATATATTTT . . TRBJ1-3 TRBV6-6
CASSSAPGISNQPQHF TGTGCCAGCAGTTCCGCCCCAGGGATTAGCAATCAGCCCCAGCATTTT . . TRBJ1-5 TRBV28
CASSLIPRESSYEQYF TGTGCCAGCAGCTTGATACCGCGGGAGAGCTCCTACGAGCAGTACTTC TRBD2 . TRBJ2-7 TRBV5-4
CASSLGESNEQFF TGTGCCAGCTCACTTGGGGAGTCCAATGAGCAGTTCTTC . . TRBJ2-1 TRBV18